What follows is one T cell receptor (beta chain) and its context. This clone's antigen is unknown. Within one base of it there is no much larger clone, and no base qualities were kept. The collaborating institutions used their own protocols to collect whole blood in K2EDTA tubes. Collaborator samples were shipped for TCRbeta analysis as frozen whole blood, isolated PBMCs, or DNA extracted from either sample type. The data derive from a study of blood T cell repertoires in COVID-19 (TCRdb year 2020). A note on the overall study: The collaborator samples originated in the United States, Italy and Spain and spanned the acute and convalescent phases of COVID-19. The material from the prospective study consisted of cDNA or gDNA derived from T cells, B-cell-depleted T cells, or PBMCs. Deeply sampled blood TCRbeta repertoires from subjects exposed to, actively infected with, or recovered from COVID-19 were included in the dataset. The repertoires were released in a freely available public database intended as a resource for research on the immune response to SARS-CoV-2. Samples came from the ongoing ImmuneRACE study (first 160 participants) plus 1,254 subjects from 6 global collaborators. Sample metadata almost always included a de-identified subject ID, COVID-19 status, age in years and sex. Where available, HLA class I and class II types were taken from metadata supplied by the sample provider and were not determined by assay-based typing.

TCRbeta CDR3 regions were amplified from genomic DNA using the immunoSEQ Assay, a bias-controlled multiplex PCR. The study's own analysis went as follows. The number of nucleated cells in each sample was estimated from the amplification of reference gene primers within the assay. To quantify the absolute abundance of each unique TCRbeta CDR3 rearrangement, sequence reads were collapsed and filtered. For each sample, productive Simpson clonality was calculated as the square root of Simpson's diversity index across productive rearrangements. TCRdb took this table from immuneACCESS and kept in-frame rearrangements with V and J called. Such tables lack part of the clones; where checked against another copy, unresolved V genes explain under half of the gap, and the rest is unexplained. V and J calls and clone size are as listed in that table; D and trimming were resolved from the DNA. For this sample the table gives 110,000 to 150,000 clones, of which about 86% were detected only once. Around 8.4% of the sample goes to the ten largest clones.

CDR1 SGHRS and CDR2 YFSETQ are derived from the germline V gene. From V the trimming removes 4 bases and from J it removes 4 bases, while the gene matches leave 12 bases of the junction unaccounted for. Its CDR3 holds 18 amino acids, cysteine through phenylalanine. Here the CDR3 DNA is all that survives: 54 bases in frame from base 1. Here is what the overall study found, with its caveats: Clinical and demographic metadata were provided uncurated, with the amount varying by source and participant.

The sequence came from a woman in her sixties with acute or convalescent COVID-19. The rearranged chain carries TRBV5-1 and TRBJ2-2; 11 central bases correspond to TRBD1. The sample was peripheral blood. CDR3 loop: CASSPGQGASRGTGELFF. Read as DNA, the sequence is TGCGCCAGCAGCCCCGGACAGGGGGCATCACGGGGCACCGGGGAGCTGTTTTTT.